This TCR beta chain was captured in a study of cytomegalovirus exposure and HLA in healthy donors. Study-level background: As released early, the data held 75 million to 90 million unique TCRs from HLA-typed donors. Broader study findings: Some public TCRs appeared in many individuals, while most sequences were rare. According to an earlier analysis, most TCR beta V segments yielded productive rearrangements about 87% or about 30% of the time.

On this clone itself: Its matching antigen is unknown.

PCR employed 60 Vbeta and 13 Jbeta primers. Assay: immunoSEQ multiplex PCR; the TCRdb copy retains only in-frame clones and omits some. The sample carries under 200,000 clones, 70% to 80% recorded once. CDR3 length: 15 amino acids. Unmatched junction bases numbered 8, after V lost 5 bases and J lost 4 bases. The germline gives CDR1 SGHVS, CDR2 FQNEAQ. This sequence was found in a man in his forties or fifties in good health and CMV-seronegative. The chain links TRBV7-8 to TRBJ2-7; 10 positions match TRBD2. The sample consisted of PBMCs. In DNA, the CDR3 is TGTGCCAGCAGCCAGGGACTAGCGAGGGAGTACGAGCAGTACTTC. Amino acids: CASSQGLAREYEQYF.